Listed below are T cell receptor beta chains from one sample, sequenced in a study of T-cell reconstitution after alpha-beta-depleted transplantation in children. MiXCR, applied by TCRdb to the PCR reads, yields one record per CDR3 protein. The table has some 550,000 distinct CDR3 sequences, under 25% seen once. The starting material was PBMCs, mostly from graft donor cells, obtained 360 days after TCRalphabeta/CD19-depleted stem cell transplant. Every receptor here comes from a boy in the first two years of life who had a stem cell transplant for acute myeloid leukemia, so the T cells may come from the graft donor. The CDR3 runs from the conserved cysteine through the conserved F or W. Each record gives: J gene, D gene, clone size, V gene, CDR3 DNA, CDR3 protein. The D gene is left open where the match is weak. Rows may omit the clone size; those that give it use once, few, many or a size class.

J gene: TRBJ2-5
D gene: -
clone size: few
V gene: TRBV6-5
CDR3 DNA: TGTGCCAGCACTGGGGGGCAGACCCAGTACTTC
CDR3 protein: CASTGGQTQYF

J gene: TRBJ2-3
D gene: TRBD1
clone size: many
V gene: TRBV6-5
CDR3 DNA: TGTGCCAGCAGTTGGGGGGACAGGGAGTTTAATACGCAGTATTTT
CDR3 protein: CASSWGDREFNTQYF

J gene: TRBJ1-6
D gene: -
clone size: many
V gene: TRBV6-1
CDR3 DNA: TGTGCCACCGGACAGCCAAATAATTCACCCCTCCACTTT
CDR3 protein: CATGQPNNSPLHF

J gene: TRBJ2-5
D gene: TRBD1
clone size: many
V gene: TRBV6-5
CDR3 DNA: TGTGCCAGCAGTTCGACAGGGAAAGAGACCCAGTACTTC
CDR3 protein: CASSSTGKETQYF

J gene: TRBJ1-1
D gene: TRBD1
clone size: many
V gene: TRBV7-2
CDR3 DNA: TGTGCCAGCAGCTTAAAGTTGGGACAGGGAGGGAACACTGAAGCTTTCTTT
CDR3 protein: CASSLKLGQGGNTEAFF

J gene: TRBJ2-7
D gene: -
clone size: few
V gene: TRBV12-3/TRBV12-4
CDR3 DNA: TGTGCCAGCAAGGGGCTACCGTCCTACGAGCAGTACTTC
CDR3 protein: CASKGLPSYEQYF

J gene: TRBJ2-2
D gene: -
clone size: -
V gene: TRBV12-3/TRBV12-4
CDR3 DNA: TGTGCCAGCAGTTTGAGTTCCTTAGCCACGAACACCGGGGAGCTGTTTTTT
CDR3 protein: CASSLSSLATNTGELFF

J gene: TRBJ1-6
D gene: -
clone size: few
V gene: TRBV6-5
CDR3 DNA: TGTGCCAGCAGTTACTCGCGGGGCGCCCTTAATTCACCCCTCCACTTT
CDR3 protein: CASSYSRGALNSPLHF

J gene: TRBJ2-3
D gene: -
clone size: -
V gene: TRBV3-1
CDR3 DNA: TGTGCCAGCGGAGGGAACACAGATACGCAGTATTTT
CDR3 protein: CASGGNTDTQYF

J gene: TRBJ2-4
D gene: TRBD1
clone size: -
V gene: TRBV20-1
CDR3 DNA: TGCAGTGCTAGCACCGGGACAGGGGGAGTTGGGGCCAAAAACATTCAGTACTTC
CDR3 protein: CSASTGTGGVGAKNIQYF

J gene: TRBJ1-1
D gene: -
clone size: -
V gene: TRBV4-3
CDR3 DNA: TGCGCCAGCTCAAGGAGTCGACAGTCGAACACTGAAGCTTTCTTT
CDR3 protein: CASSRSRQSNTEAFF

J gene: TRBJ1-1
D gene: -
clone size: -
V gene: TRBV12-3/TRBV12-4
CDR3 DNA: TGTGCCAGCAGTTTTGAGGGCCTGGGGACTGAAGCTTTCTTT
CDR3 protein: CASSFEGLGTEAFF

J gene: TRBJ1-5
D gene: TRBD1
clone size: -
V gene: TRBV24-1
CDR3 DNA: TGTGCCACTTCGAGACAGGGGGATCAGCCCCAGCATTTT
CDR3 protein: CATSRQGDQPQHF

J gene: TRBJ2-3
D gene: -
clone size: many
V gene: TRBV29-1
CDR3 DNA: TGCAGCGTGCAACCCCCTACTAGTGCAGATACGCAGTATTTT
CDR3 protein: CSVQPPTSADTQYF

J gene: TRBJ2-1
D gene: TRBD2
clone size: few
V gene: TRBV7-2
CDR3 DNA: TGTGCCAGCAGCTTACGAGCCAGCGGGGTGTACAATGAGCAGTTCTTC
CDR3 protein: CASSLRASGVYNEQFF

J gene: TRBJ2-1
D gene: -
clone size: many
V gene: TRBV28
CDR3 DNA: TGTGCCAGCAGGTATTACGATGAGCAGTTCTTC
CDR3 protein: CASRYYDEQFF

J gene: TRBJ1-3
D gene: -
clone size: few
V gene: TRBV20-1
CDR3 DNA: TGCAGTAGTCCCCCCCTGGGAGGAAACACCATATATTTT
CDR3 protein: CSSPPLGGNTIYF

J gene: TRBJ2-2
D gene: TRBD2
clone size: few
V gene: TRBV7-9
CDR3 DNA: TGTGCCAGCAGCTCTTTAGCGGGGGTTCTCACCGGGGAGCTGTTTTTT
CDR3 protein: CASSSLAGVLTGELFF

J gene: TRBJ1-6
D gene: -
clone size: few
V gene: TRBV7-8
CDR3 DNA: TGTGCCAGCATGGGGCGTGGGTCACCCCTCCACTTT
CDR3 protein: CASMGRGSPLHF

J gene: TRBJ1-4
D gene: TRBD1
clone size: -
V gene: TRBV4-2
CDR3 DNA: TGTGCCAGCAGCCATGACAGGGAGGATGAAAAACTGTTTTTT
CDR3 protein: CASSHDREDEKLFF

J gene: TRBJ2-1
D gene: -
clone size: many
V gene: TRBV6-1
CDR3 DNA: TGTGCCAGCTGTGCAGGGCGCCTGGGCAATGAGCAGTTCTTC
CDR3 protein: CASCAGRLGNEQFF

J gene: TRBJ2-7
D gene: -
clone size: -
V gene: TRBV20-1
CDR3 DNA: TGCAGTGCTCGCCCGGAGGGTTCGGGACATCTGAACTACGAGCAGTACTTC
CDR3 protein: CSARPEGSGHLNYEQYF

J gene: TRBJ2-3
D gene: -
clone size: many
V gene: TRBV20-1
CDR3 DNA: TGCAGTGCTAGAGTTAGCGCGTCTAGCACAGATACGCAGTATTTT
CDR3 protein: CSARVSASSTDTQYF

J gene: TRBJ2-1
D gene: TRBD1
clone size: many
V gene: TRBV20-1
CDR3 DNA: TGCAGTGCTAGATGGGACAGGGGGCTGAATGAGCAGTTCTTC
CDR3 protein: CSARWDRGLNEQFF

J gene: TRBJ1-2
D gene: TRBD1
clone size: -
V gene: TRBV5-1
CDR3 DNA: TGCGCCAGCACCGGGACAGGGTTTGGCTACACCTTC
CDR3 protein: CASTGTGFGYTF

J gene: TRBJ2-1
D gene: -
clone size: -
V gene: TRBV28
CDR3 DNA: TGTGCCAGCAGTTTAGAAAGAATGGGGGGTGAGCAGTTCTTC
CDR3 protein: CASSLERMGGEQFF

J gene: TRBJ1-6
D gene: -
clone size: -
V gene: TRBV20-1
CDR3 DNA: TGCAGTGCGGGAGGACAGCCAAGCTCCTATAATTCACCCCTCCACTTT
CDR3 protein: CSAGGQPSSYNSPLHF

J gene: TRBJ2-7
D gene: -
clone size: few
V gene: TRBV7-2
CDR3 DNA: TGTGCCAGCAGCTCTAGCCCCGTGGTAGGCGAGCAGTACTTC
CDR3 protein: CASSSSPVVGEQYF

J gene: TRBJ2-5
D gene: -
clone size: -
V gene: TRBV20-1
CDR3 DNA: TGCAGTGCTAGAAGGGGGAGGGGCGGCCAAGAGACCCAGTACTTC
CDR3 protein: CSARRGRGGQETQYF